These T cell receptor beta chains were read from a single sample in a study of CD8 T cells in Susac syndrome. One entry per CDR3 protein results from TCRdb running MiXCR on the immunoSEQ multiplex PCR reads. The sample carries approximately 80,000 distinct CDR3 sequences, roughly 90% recorded once. The sample taken for sequencing was CD8+ T cells from PBMCs. The origin of the receptors is a human donor with multiple sclerosis. Both conserved end residues are part of each CDR3. The D gene is left open where the match is weak. Clone size, where shown, is once, few, many, or a class for clones that have expanded.

len: 14
abundance: NA
d_gene: NA
v_gene: TRBV11-2
j_gene: TRBJ2-7
CDR3nt: TGTGCCAGCAGCTTAGGTGCCTCCTACTACGAGCAGTACTTC
CDR3aa: CASSLGASYYEQYF

len: 14
abundance: NA
d_gene: NA
v_gene: TRBV19
j_gene: TRBJ2-1
CDR3nt: TGTGCCAGTAGTATAGTGCTCGGAGCAAATGAGCAGTTCTTC
CDR3aa: CASSIVLGANEQFF

len: 16
abundance: once
d_gene: TRBD1
v_gene: TRBV19
j_gene: TRBJ2-7
CDR3nt: TGTGCCAGTAGTATAGCAATCGGACAGGGGAGCTACGAGCAGTACTTC
CDR3aa: CASSIAIGQGSYEQYF

len: 15
abundance: NA
d_gene: NA
v_gene: TRBV7-2
j_gene: TRBJ1-1
CDR3nt: TGTGCCAGCAGCCAAAATCTTGGGATGAACACTGAAGCTTTCTTT
CDR3aa: CASSQNLGMNTEAFF

len: 18
abundance: once
d_gene: TRBD2
v_gene: TRBV7-3
j_gene: TRBJ2-1
CDR3nt: TGTGCCAGCAGCTTAAATTTAGGGGGGACTAGCGGATACCATGAGCAGTTCTTC
CDR3aa: CASSLNLGGTSGYHEQFF

len: 17
abundance: NA
d_gene: TRBD1
v_gene: TRBV6-1
j_gene: TRBJ2-2
CDR3nt: TGTGCCAGCAGGCCCCTTCTTACCGACAGGGACGCCGGGGAGCTGTTTTTT
CDR3aa: CASRPLLTDRDAGELFF

len: 14
abundance: few
d_gene: TRBD1
v_gene: TRBV6-5
j_gene: TRBJ2-5
CDR3nt: TGTGCCAGCAGCCTAGGACAGGGAGAAGAGACCCAGTACTTC
CDR3aa: CASSLGQGEETQYF

len: 14
abundance: NA
d_gene: TRBD1
v_gene: TRBV30
j_gene: TRBJ2-1
CDR3nt: TGTGCCTGGACCATAGGACAGGGTTACAATGAGCAGTTCTTC
CDR3aa: CAWTIGQGYNEQFF

len: 16
abundance: NA
d_gene: TRBD2
v_gene: TRBV4-3
j_gene: TRBJ2-7
CDR3nt: TGCGCCAGCAGCCAAGATCAGCCGACTAGCGGTTACGAGCAGTACTTC
CDR3aa: CASSQDQPTSGYEQYF

len: 14
abundance: NA
d_gene: TRBD1
v_gene: TRBV27
j_gene: TRBJ2-7
CDR3nt: TGTGCCAGCAGTTACGGACAGGGGGGTTACGAGCAGTACTTC
CDR3aa: CASSYGQGGYEQYF

len: 13
abundance: NA
d_gene: NA
v_gene: TRBV7-8
j_gene: TRBJ1-1
CDR3nt: TGTGCCAGCAGCCGCCAGGGGAACACTGAAGCTTTCTTT
CDR3aa: CASSRQGNTEAFF

len: 16
abundance: NA
d_gene: TRBD1
v_gene: TRBV18
j_gene: TRBJ1-1
CDR3nt: TGTGCCAGCTCACCAACCTTGGACAGGGGGAACACTGAAGCTTTCTTT
CDR3aa: CASSPTLDRGNTEAFF

len: 14
abundance: NA
d_gene: NA
v_gene: TRBV27
j_gene: TRBJ2-7
CDR3nt: TGTGCCAGCAGTTTTCCCATAGTGGGCTACGAGCAGTACTTC
CDR3aa: CASSFPIVGYEQYF

len: 16
abundance: few
d_gene: TRBD2
v_gene: TRBV5-6
j_gene: TRBJ2-1
CDR3nt: TGTGCCAGCAGCTTTTTAACTAGCGGCAACTACAATGAGCAGTTCTTC
CDR3aa: CASSFLTSGNYNEQFF